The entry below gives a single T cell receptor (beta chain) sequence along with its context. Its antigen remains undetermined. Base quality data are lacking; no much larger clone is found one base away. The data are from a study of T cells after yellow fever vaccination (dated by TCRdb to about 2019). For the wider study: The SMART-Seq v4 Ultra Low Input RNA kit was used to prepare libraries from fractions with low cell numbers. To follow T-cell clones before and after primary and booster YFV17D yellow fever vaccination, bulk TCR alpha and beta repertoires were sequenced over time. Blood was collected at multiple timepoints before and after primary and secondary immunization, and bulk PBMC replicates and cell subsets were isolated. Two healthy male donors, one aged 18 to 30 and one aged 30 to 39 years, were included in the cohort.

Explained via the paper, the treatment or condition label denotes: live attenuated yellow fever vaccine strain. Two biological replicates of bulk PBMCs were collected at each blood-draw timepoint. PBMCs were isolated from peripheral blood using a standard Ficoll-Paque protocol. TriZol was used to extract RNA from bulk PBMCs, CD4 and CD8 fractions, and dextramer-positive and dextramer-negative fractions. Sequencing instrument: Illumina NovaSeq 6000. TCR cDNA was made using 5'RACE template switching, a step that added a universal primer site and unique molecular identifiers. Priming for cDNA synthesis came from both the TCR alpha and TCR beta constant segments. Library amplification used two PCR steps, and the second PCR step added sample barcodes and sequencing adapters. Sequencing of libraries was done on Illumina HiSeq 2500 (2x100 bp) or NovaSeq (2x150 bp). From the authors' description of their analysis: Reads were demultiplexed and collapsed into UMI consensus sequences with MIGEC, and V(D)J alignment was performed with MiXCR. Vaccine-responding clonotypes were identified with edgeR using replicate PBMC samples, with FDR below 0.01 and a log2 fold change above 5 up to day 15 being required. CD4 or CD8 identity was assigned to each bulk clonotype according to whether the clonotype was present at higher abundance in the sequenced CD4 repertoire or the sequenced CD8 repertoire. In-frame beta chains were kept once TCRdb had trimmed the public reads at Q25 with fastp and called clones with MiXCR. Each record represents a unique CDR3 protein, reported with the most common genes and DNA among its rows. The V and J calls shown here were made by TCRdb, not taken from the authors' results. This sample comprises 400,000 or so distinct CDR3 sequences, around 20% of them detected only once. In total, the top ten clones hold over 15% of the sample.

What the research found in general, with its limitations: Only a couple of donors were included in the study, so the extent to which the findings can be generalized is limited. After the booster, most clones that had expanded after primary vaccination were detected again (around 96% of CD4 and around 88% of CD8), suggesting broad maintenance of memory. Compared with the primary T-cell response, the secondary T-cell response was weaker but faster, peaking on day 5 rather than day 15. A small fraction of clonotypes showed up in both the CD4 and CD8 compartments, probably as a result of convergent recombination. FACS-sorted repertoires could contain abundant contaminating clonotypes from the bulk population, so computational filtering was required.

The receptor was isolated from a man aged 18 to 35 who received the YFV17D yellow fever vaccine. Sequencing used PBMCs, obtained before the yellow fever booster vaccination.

This receptor has the CDR3 CASSLALGQAHEQYV. The DNA sequence follows: TGTGCCAGCAGCTTAGCGCTCGGACAGGCCCACGAGCAGTACGTC. The sequence links TRBV13 to TRBJ2-7; a stretch of 7 junction bases matches TRBD1. V is cut back by 1 base and J by 5 bases, with 8 bases in the junction unmatched. From the germline V gene (reference sequence), CDR1 is PRHDT and CDR2 is FYEKMQ. The CDR3 covers 15 residues, taking in both the cysteine and the valine. Of the read, only the CDR3 DNA is kept; its 45 bases are in frame from base 1.